The 5 T cell receptor beta chains given below trace back to one sample, sequenced in a study of somatic mutations in cytotoxic T cells in rheumatoid arthritis. The assay was immunoSEQ multiplex PCR, and TCRdb's table has in-frame clones only and misses some. The data show approximately 24,000 clones, roughly 74% seen once. The sample taken for sequencing was CD8+ T cells sorted from blood. These receptors all come from a woman younger than 30 in good health.

The CDR3 protein is CASSGASGTFSYEQYF. CDR3 sequence (DNA): TGTGCCAGCAGCGGGGCTAGCGGCACCTTCTCCTACGAGCAGTACTTC. The chain is built from TRBV7-6 and TRBJ2-7; 7 bases are shared with TRBD2. Unmatched junction bases numbered 10, after V lost 5 bases and J lost 0 bases. CDR3 length equals 16 residues. Per germline, CDR1 SGHVS and CDR2 FNYEAQ.

The table lists this clone with a count of one. The CDR3 is CASSSREGGTGELFF. DNA for the CDR3: TGTGCCAGCAGCAGCAGGGAAGGGGGCACCGGGGAGCTGTTTTTT. This chain joins TRBV7-9 and TRBJ2-2; possible D gene TRBD1, 6 bases. CDR3 length equals 15 residues. V lost 5 bases, J lost 4 bases, and 14 bases lay in between. Germline loops: CDR1 SEHNR, CDR2 FQNEAQ (reference sequence).

The rearrangement uses TRBV27 and TRBJ1-2, with a tentative D call TRBD1 (5 bases). Trimming pared 3 bases from V and 3 bases from J, leaving 17 bases between. This CDR3 is 16 amino acids long. Per the germline V gene, CDR1 is MNHEY and CDR2 is SMNVEV (reference sequence). CDR3 protein: CASSFGLGAAYYGYTF. CDR3 bases: TGTGCCAGCAGTTTCGGGCTCGGGGCAGCATACTATGGCTACACCTTC.

This chain connects TRBV27 to TRBJ2-2; TRBD2 might be the D (6 bases). Germline lookup yields CDR1 MNHEY and CDR2 SMNVEV (reference sequence). The length of the CDR3 is 14 residues. The V end was cut by 7 bases, the J end by 7 bases, with 16 bases between. The DNA of the CDR3 is TGTGCCAGCAAGTCCCCGGCGGGAAACGGGGAGCTGTTTTTT. This translates into CASKSPAGNGELFF.

This clone was seen a handful of times. The V call is TRBV27, the J call TRBJ2-7; a possible D gene is TRBD1 (5 bases). CDR3 length: 13 amino acids. The V end lost 6 bases, the J end lost 3 bases, and 12 bases lay between the germline ends. Germline CDR1 and CDR2: MNHEY and SMNVEV (reference sequence). The CDR3 sequence is CASRSLDSYEQYV. Here the CDR3 DNA reads TGTGCCAGCAGAAGCCTCGACAGCTACGAGCAGTACGTC.